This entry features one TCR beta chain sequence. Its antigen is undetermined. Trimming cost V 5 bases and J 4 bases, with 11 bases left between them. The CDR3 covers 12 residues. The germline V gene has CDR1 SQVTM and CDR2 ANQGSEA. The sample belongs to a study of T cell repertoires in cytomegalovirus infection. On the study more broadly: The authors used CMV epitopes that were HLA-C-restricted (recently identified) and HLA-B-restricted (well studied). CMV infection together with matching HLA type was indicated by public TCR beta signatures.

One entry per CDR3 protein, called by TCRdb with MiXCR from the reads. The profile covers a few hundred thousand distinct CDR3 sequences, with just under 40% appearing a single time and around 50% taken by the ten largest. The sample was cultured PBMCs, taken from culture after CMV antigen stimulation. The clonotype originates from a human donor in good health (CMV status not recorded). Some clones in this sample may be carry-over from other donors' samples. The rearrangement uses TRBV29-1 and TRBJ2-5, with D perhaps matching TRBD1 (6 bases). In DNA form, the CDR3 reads TGCAGCGTTCAGGGGCGAGGAGAGACCCAGTACTTC. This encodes CSVQGRGETQYF.